Given below is one T cell receptor beta chain in context. Germline CDR1 is MNHEY and CDR2 is SMNVEV (reference sequence). Deletions cut 7 bases from V and 1 base from J, with 8 bases between. CDR3 length equals 12 residues. TCRdb reprocessed the 5' RACE reads with MiXCR, giving one entry per CDR3 protein. The sample lists about 8,200 distinct CDR3 sequences; about 70% were seen once. Naive CD4+ T cells were purified with Tregs depleted by CD25. The material sequenced was tumor-infiltrating naive CD4+ T cells sorted from the breast tumor. Subset of the sample: naive CD4+ T cells, CD4+CD45RA+CD25-. The chain carries TRBV27 and TRBJ2-7; no definite D call. The TCR comes from a female donor with breast cancer. The CDR3 nucleotides are TGTGCCAGCATCTCCAGTTCCTACGAGCAGTACTTC. This codes for CASISSSYEQYF.